This T cell receptor (beta chain) came from a study of T-cell reconstitution after alpha-beta-depleted transplantation in children. This clonotype was observed at least ten times. A TCRbeta library incorporating unique molecular identifiers was prepared. TCRdb analysed the PCR reads with MiXCR anew, one entry per CDR3 protein. The profile shows 490,000 or so distinct CDR3 sequences, about 12% of them singletons. The sequencing here drew on PBMCs from the stem cell graft donor, taken from the stem cell graft. This TCR was sampled from a human donor who donated a stem cell graft to a child with combined immunodeficiency.

Written as DNA, the CDR3 is TGTGCCAGACTGGGACGGAGGACTAGCACAGATACGCAGTATTTT. Its translation is CARLGRRTSTDTQYF. V and J are TRBV10-3 and TRBJ2-3; D is perhaps TRBD1 or TRBD2 (5 bases each). Germline-derived CDR1 and CDR2 are ENHRY and SYGVKD. The length of the CDR3 is 15 residues. V was trimmed by 10 bases and J by 0 bases, leaving 17 bases between them.